One and the same sample provided the 20 T cell receptor beta chains below, sequenced in a study of OX40 agonist ivuxolimab in advanced cancers. Profiling relied on immunoSEQ multiplex PCR, and the TCRdb table lists in-frame clones only, not all of them. The sample consists of around 69,000 clones, around 87% of them appearing once. The sample here was CD4+ or CD8+ T cells sorted from blood, taken in a trial of the OX40 agonist ivuxolimab. Source of these receptors: an adult with an advanced solid tumor such as melanoma, head and neck, liver or kidney cancer.

V usage is TRBV28 and J usage is TRBJ1-5, with D unresolved. The CDR3 has 13 amino acids. Trimming cost V 3 bases and J 1 base, with 4 bases left between them. Looked up from germline, CDR1 is MDHEN and CDR2 is SYDVKM. CDR3 DNA sequence: TGTGCCAGCAGTTTTGAGAGCAATCAGCCCCAGCATTTT. The encoded protein is CASSFESNQPQHF.

In this sample, this clone turned up once. The chain uses TRBV6-5 and TRBJ1-4; D might be TRBD1 (5 bases). The CDR3 loop spans 14 amino acids. Germline lookup yields CDR1 MNHEY and CDR2 SVGAGI. The germline V and J ends were trimmed by 6 bases and 4 bases, with 12 bases remaining between them. The CDR3 is CASSSGRNNEKLFF. The CDR3 DNA sequence: TGTGCCAGCAGCTCAGGGCGGAATAATGAAAAACTGTTTTTT.

This chain connects TRBV7-2 to TRBJ2-7; weak D call: TRBD1 (6 bases). V lost 1 base and J 11 bases, leaving 12 bases between the germline ends. CDR3 length: 12 amino acids. The germline V gene has CDR1 SGHTA and CDR2 FQGNSA. The CDR3 DNA reads TGTGCCAGCAGCTTAGATGCAGGGGATAAGTACTTC. Protein: CASSLDAGDKYF. Full variable domain (outside the CDR3, taken from reference TRBV7-2 and TRBJ2-7): GAGVSQSPSNKVTEKGKDVELRCDPISGHTALYWYRQSLGQGLEFLIYFQGNSAPDKSGLPSDRFSAERTGGSVSTLTIQRTQQEDSAVYLCASSLDAGDKYFGPGTRLTVT.

V is TRBV5-4 and J is TRBJ2-7; TRBD1 agrees at 8 bases. The CDR3 loop spans 16 amino acids. The germline CDR1 and CDR2 sequences are SGHNT and YYREEE (reference sequence). V gave up 3 bases and J gave up 4 bases; unmatched junction bases: 12. CDR3 in amino acids: CASSSDSGQGTYEQYF. The CDR3 DNA sequence: TGTGCCAGCAGCTCCGACTCTGGACAGGGAACGTACGAGCAGTACTTC. The variable domain in full, with the rest retrieved from reference TRBV5-4 and TRBJ2-7, is ETGVTQSPTHLIKTRGQQVTLRCSSQSGHNTVSWYQQALGQGPQFIFQYYREEENGRGNFPPRFSGLQFPNYSSELNVNALELDDSALYLCASSSDSGQGTYEQYFGPGTRLTVT.

The rearrangement uses TRBV28 and TRBJ2-3; 9 positions agree with TRBD1. The V gene's germline CDR1 is MDHEN and CDR2 SYDVKM. The V segment lost 4 bases and the J segment 4 bases; nucleotides outside the gene matches: 9. The CDR3 totals 16 residues. The CDR3 here is CASSSSGTGKADTQYF. DNA for the CDR3: TGTGCCAGCAGTTCCTCCGGGACAGGGAAGGCAGATACGCAGTATTTT.

V usage is TRBV10-3 and J usage is TRBJ2-5, with 11 positions matching TRBD2. This CDR3 comprises 19 residues. Trimming took 0 bases from V and 0 from J; bases not matched to a gene: 9. Germline CDR1 and CDR2: ENHRY and SYGVKD. The CDR3 protein is CAISESFASGGLYQETQYF. DNA of the CDR3: TGTGCCATCAGTGAGTCGTTCGCTAGCGGGGGGCTATACCAAGAGACCCAGTACTTC.

The J gene is TRBJ1-6, the V gene TRBV5-6; D unclear. V lost 2 bases to trimming and J lost 5 bases, with 5 bases between them. Germline assignment: CDR1 SGHDT and CDR2 YYEEEE. CDR3 size: 13 residues. DNA of the CDR3: TGTGCCAGCAGCTTTGTAGATAATTCACCCCTCCACTTT. This codes for CASSFVDNSPLHF.

This chain links TRBV9 with TRBJ2-4, with D tentatively TRBD1 or TRBD2 (6 bases each). This CDR3 region has 15 residues. Between the trimmed V and J ends, which lost 0 bases and 7 bases, there was a span of 14 bases. CDR1 is SGDLS, CDR2 YYNGEE, per germline. The CDR3 coding sequence is TGTGCCAGCAGCGTAGGGGCAGGGGAGGCGAACATTCAGTACTTC. Its protein is CASSVGAGEANIQYF.

The chain employs TRBV18 and TRBJ2-5, with 10 nucleotides matching TRBD1. The V segment lost 5 bases and the J segment 5 bases; nucleotides outside the gene matches: 8. The CDR3 extends over 15 amino acids. Germline V lookup: CDR1 KGHSH, CDR2 LQKENI. CDR3 loop: CASSRTGGNLETQYF. In DNA form, the CDR3 reads TGTGCCAGCTCAAGGACAGGGGGTAATTTGGAGACCCAGTACTTC. Using reference TRBV18 and TRBJ2-5 for the parts outside the CDR3, the full variable domain is NAGVMQNPRHLVRRRGQEARLRCSPMKGHSHVYWYRQLPEEGLKFMVYLQKENIIDESGMPKERFSAEFPKEGPSILRIQQVVRGDSAAYFCASSRTGGNLETQYFGPGTRLLVL.

The chain is built from TRBV6-1 and TRBJ2-5; 7 positions match TRBD1. The CDR3 loop spans 14 amino acids. With 4 bases clipped from V and 2 bases from J, the junction kept 4 bases outside the gene matches. Germline V gene lookup returns CDR1 MNHNS and CDR2 SASEGT. CDR3 bases: TGTGCCAGCAGTGGACACAGGGGTCAAGAGACCCAGTACTTC. This translates into CASSGHRGQETQYF.

The count of this clone is one. The rearrangement links TRBV29-1 to TRBJ2-2, with D possibly TRBD2 on 6 matching bases. V lost 0 bases and J 5 bases, leaving 10 bases between the germline ends. Germline values: CDR1 SQVTM, CDR2 ANQGSEA. The CDR3 loop spans 14 amino acids. In DNA form, the CDR3 reads TGCAGCGTTGAAGATGGGCGGGGAACCGGGGAGCTGTTTTTT. Protein product: CSVEDGRGTGELFF.

The chain links TRBV10-3 to TRBJ1-4; maybe TRBD1 (5 bases). The CDR3 has 13 amino acids. Germline CDR1 and CDR2: ENHRY and SYGVKD. V was pared by 11 bases and J by 5 bases, with 15 bases between. The CDR3 region has the DNA TGTGCCGCGAAAGGGGTGGGGAATGAAAAACTGTTTTTT. This translates into CAAKGVGNEKLFF.

CDR3 DNA: TGTGCCAGCCAACGCCGGGACGGTAATGAAAAACTGTTTTTT. This codes for CASQRRDGNEKLFF. This chain connects TRBV18 to TRBJ1-4; perhaps TRBD1 as D (5 bases). This CDR3 has 14 residues. CDR1 KGHSH and CDR2 LQKENI come from the germline V gene. Trimming stripped 8 bases from V and 4 bases from J, with 14 bases between.

This sequence joins TRBV10-1 and TRBJ1-2; 7 bases fit TRBD1. Trimming cost V 6 bases and J 5 bases; bases outside gene matches: 12. The CDR3 covers 15 residues. Germline V gene lookup returns CDR1 WNHNN and CDR2 SYGVQD (reference sequence). The CDR3 DNA follows: TGCGCCAGCAGACTTAACCGGGACAGCATTTATGGCTACACCTTC. Its protein is CASRLNRDSIYGYTF.

This chain joins TRBV6-5 and TRBJ2-7, with unresolved D. The CDR3 has 11 amino acids. Germline CDR1 MNHEY, CDR2 SVGAGI. V lost 9 bases and J lost 2, with 8 bases in between. This CDR3 is CASGRTYEQYF. CDR3 in DNA: TGTGCCAGTGGACGGACCTACGAGCAGTACTTC.

The chain carries TRBV18 and TRBJ1-2; D is undetermined. The CDR3 extends over 13 amino acids. V lost 3 bases and J 6 bases, leaving 11 bases between the germline ends. In germline, CDR1 is KGHSH, CDR2 LQKENI. The CDR3: CASSPARGDGYTF. DNA for the CDR3: TGTGCCAGCTCACCGGCGAGAGGAGATGGCTACACCTTC.

The chain employs TRBV5-4 and TRBJ2-3; D call uncertain. The germline V and J ends were trimmed by 4 bases and 0 bases, with 12 bases remaining between them. The CDR3 is 15 residues long. Germline lookup yields CDR1 SGHNT and CDR2 YYREEE (reference sequence). CDR3 sequence reads: CASSSKQASTDTQYF. For the CDR3, the DNA is TGTGCCAGCAGCAGTAAACAAGCTAGCACAGATACGCAGTATTTT.

The chain links TRBV28 to TRBJ1-6; D not certain. Germline-derived CDR1 and CDR2 are MDHEN and SYDVKM. Between the trimmed V and J ends, which lost 1 base and 6 bases, there was a span of 7 bases. The CDR3 has 14 residues. The CDR3 here is CASSLFQVNSPLHF. CDR3 coding DNA: TGTGCCAGCAGTTTATTTCAGGTTAATTCACCCCTCCACTTT.

The chain combines TRBV7-9 with TRBJ2-3, with D uncertain. The V and J ends lost 1 base and 2 bases respectively, with 10 bases between them. From germline, CDR1 is SEHNR and CDR2 FQNEAQ (reference sequence). The length of the CDR3 is 15 residues. CDR3 sequence reads: CASSLDLGNTDTQYF. CDR3 in DNA: TGTGCCAGCAGCTTAGATCTAGGAAACACAGATACGCAGTATTTT.

This clone was found once. The V call is TRBV7-2, the J call TRBJ1-2, with D hard to call. This CDR3 region has 16 residues. The germline V gene has CDR1 SGHTA and CDR2 FQGNSA. Between the trimmed V and J ends, which lost 1 base and 5 bases, there was a span of 17 bases. This chain's CDR3 is CASSLEPGRGGYGYTF. Here the CDR3 DNA reads TGTGCCAGCAGCTTAGAGCCCGGACGGGGAGGGTATGGCTACACCTTC.